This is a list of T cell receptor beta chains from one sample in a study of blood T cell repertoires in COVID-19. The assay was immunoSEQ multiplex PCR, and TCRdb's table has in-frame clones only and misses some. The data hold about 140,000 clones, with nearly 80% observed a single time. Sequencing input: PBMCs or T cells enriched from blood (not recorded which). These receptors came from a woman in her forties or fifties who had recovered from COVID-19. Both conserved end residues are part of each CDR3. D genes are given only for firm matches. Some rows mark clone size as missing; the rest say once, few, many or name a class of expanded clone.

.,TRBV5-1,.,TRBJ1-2,TGCGCCAGCAGCCTTTCTCGGGGGACCACCACGGGGGGCTACACCTTC,CASSLSRGTTTGGYTF
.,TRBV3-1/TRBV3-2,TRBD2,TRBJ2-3,TGTGCCAGCAGCCCGCGTCTAGCGGGGATGAAAGATACGCAGTATTTT,CASSPRLAGMKDTQYF
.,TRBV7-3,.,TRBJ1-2,TGTGCCAGCAGTTCAGGGGAGGGGACCGCGGGCTACACCTTC,CASSSGEGTAGYTF
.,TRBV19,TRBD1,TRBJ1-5,TGTGCCAGTAGTCCGGGGACAGGGGGCGACTACTTAATTTATAGCAATCAGCCCCAGCATTTT,CASSPGTGGDYLIYSNQPQHF
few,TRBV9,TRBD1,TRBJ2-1,TGTGCCAGCAGCGCCGAGGGCAGGGGGTTAATCGATGAGCAGTTCTTC,CASSAEGRGLIDEQFF
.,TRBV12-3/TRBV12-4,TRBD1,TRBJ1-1,TGTGCCAGCAGGCAGACAGGGACCACTGAAGCTTTCTTT,CASRQTGTTEAFF
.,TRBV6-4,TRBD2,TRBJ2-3,TGTGCCAGCAGTGACGGAAAGGGAGGGGGCACAGATACGCAGTATTTT,CASSDGKGGGTDTQYF
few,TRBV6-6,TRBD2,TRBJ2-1,TGTGCCAGCACTCCCCCCGGGACTAGTTTTGAGCAGTTCTTC,CASTPPGTSFEQFF
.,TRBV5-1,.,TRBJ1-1,TGCGCCAGCAGGCTTCCGGACAGAAACACTGAAGCTTTCTTT,CASRLPDRNTEAFF
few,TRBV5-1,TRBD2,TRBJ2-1,TGCGCCAGCAGCGTAGGTTCTAGCGGGGTATACAATGAGCAGTTCTTC,CASSVGSSGVYNEQFF
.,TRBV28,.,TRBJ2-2,TGTGCCGTCGTACAGGGTAACACCGGGGAGCTGTTTTTT,CAVVQGNTGELFF
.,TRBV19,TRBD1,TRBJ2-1,TGTGCCAGTACATCGGGGACAGGGGGTTTGAATGAGCAGTTCTTC,CASTSGTGGLNEQFF
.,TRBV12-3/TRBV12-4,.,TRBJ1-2,TGTGCCAGCAGTGGAGCTCCCGGCGGCTACACCTTC,CASSGAPGGYTF
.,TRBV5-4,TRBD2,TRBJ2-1,TGTGCCAGCAGCAAGGGACTAGCGGGGCTAACCTACAATGAGCAGTTCTTC,CASSKGLAGLTYNEQFF
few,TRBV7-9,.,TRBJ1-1,TGTGCCAGCAGCTTTCCCTTCGGCAGGCCCAGCACTGAAGCTTTCTTT,CASSFPFGRPSTEAFF
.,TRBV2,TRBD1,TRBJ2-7,TGTGCCACGGAGTCGGGACAGGGGTCCTACGAGCAGTACTTC,CATESGQGSYEQYF
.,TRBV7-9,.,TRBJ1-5,TGTGCCAGCAGCTTAGGGGACACCAAGGGGCCCCAGCATTTT,CASSLGDTKGPQHF
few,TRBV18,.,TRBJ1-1,TGTGCCAGCTCACCAGGAACGGGGATGAACACTGAAGCTTTCTTT,CASSPGTGMNTEAFF
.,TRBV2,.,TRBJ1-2,TGTGCCAGCAGTGAAGACAGAGCATATGGCTACACCTTC,CASSEDRAYGYTF
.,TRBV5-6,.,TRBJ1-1,TGTGCCAGCAGCTTTACAGGGTTCACTGAAGCTTTCTTT,CASSFTGFTEAFF
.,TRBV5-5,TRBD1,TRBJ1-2,TGTGCCAGCAGCCCCCTCTCCGGGACAGGGGATTCAGGCTACACCTTC,CASSPLSGTGDSGYTF
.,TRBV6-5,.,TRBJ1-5,TGTGCCAGCAGTTACTCGGCTCTCAATCAGCCCCAGCATTTT,CASSYSALNQPQHF
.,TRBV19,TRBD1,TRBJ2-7,TGTGCCAGTAGAGCGGTAGGGACAGGGGCCTACGAGCAGTACTTC,CASRAVGTGAYEQYF
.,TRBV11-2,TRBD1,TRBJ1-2,TGTGCCAGCAGCCGGGACAGGGGGAAATATGGCTACACCTTC,CASSRDRGKYGYTF
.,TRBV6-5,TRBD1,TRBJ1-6,TGTGCCAGCAGCTTATCCGGGACAGGGGTTTCACCCCTCCACTTT,CASSLSGTGVSPLHF
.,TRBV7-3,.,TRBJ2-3,TGTGCCAGCAGTCTAGGTTTTAGCGGTTCCACAGATACGCAGTATTTT,CASSLGFSGSTDTQYF
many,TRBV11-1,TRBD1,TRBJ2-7,TGTGCCAGCAGCTTATCCCCGGGACAGGGGGTCTACGAGCAGTACTTC,CASSLSPGQGVYEQYF
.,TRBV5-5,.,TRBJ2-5,TGTGCCAGCAGCCTCGACGGCGTGGGGGGGCCAGGAGAGACCCAGTACTTC,CASSLDGVGGPGETQYF
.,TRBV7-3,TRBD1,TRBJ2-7,TGTGCCAGCAGCCGCGGAGGGACAGGGGGCGGGGAGCAGTACTTC,CASSRGGTGGGEQYF
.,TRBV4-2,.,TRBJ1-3,TGTGCCAGCAGCCAAGTGGGCAGTCCCTCTGGAAACACCATATATTTT,CASSQVGSPSGNTIYF
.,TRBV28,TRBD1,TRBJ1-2,TGTGCCAGCAGTTTCCGACAGGGGGATGGCTACACCTTC,CASSFRQGDGYTF
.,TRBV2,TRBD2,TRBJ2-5,TGTTCGGGGGGTCAAGAGACCCAGTACTTC,CSGGQETQYF
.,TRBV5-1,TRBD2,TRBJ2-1,TGCGCCAGCAGCTCGACTAGCGGGGGGGCCAGAGAGCAGTTCTTC,CASSSTSGGAREQFF
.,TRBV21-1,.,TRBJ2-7,TGTGCCAGCAGCAAATGGCCCCAGGGAATTAAATTTTACGAGCAGTACTTC,CASSKWPQGIKFYEQYF
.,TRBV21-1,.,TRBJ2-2,TGTGCCAGCAGCCGAGAAGGGGGCGCGGTCGGGGAGCTGTTTTTT,CASSREGGAVGELFF
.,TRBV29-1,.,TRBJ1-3,TGCAGCGTTGACGGGGGGTACTCTGGAAACACCATATATTTT,CSVDGGYSGNTIYF
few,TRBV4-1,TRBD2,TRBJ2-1,TGCGCCAGCAGCCAAGCAAAAGCGGGAACCAATGAGCAGTTCTTC,CASSQAKAGTNEQFF
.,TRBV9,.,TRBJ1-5,TGTGCCAGCAGCGTAGGATCAGGGGATCAGCCCCAGCATTTT,CASSVGSGDQPQHF
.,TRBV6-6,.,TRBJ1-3,TGTGCCAGCGTCAACAGGGAACGTAATACTGGAAACACCATATATTTT,CASVNRERNTGNTIYF
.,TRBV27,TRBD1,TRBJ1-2,TGTGCCAGCAGTTTGCAGGGGGCGGGCTATGGCTACACCTTC,CASSLQGAGYGYTF
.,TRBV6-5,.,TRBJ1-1,TGTGCCAGCCCCCAGGCCTTGAACACTGAAGCTTTCTTT,CASPQALNTEAFF
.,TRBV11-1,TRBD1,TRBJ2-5,TGTGCCAGCAGCCTGGACAGGGGGCGAGAGACCCAGTACTTC,CASSLDRGRETQYF
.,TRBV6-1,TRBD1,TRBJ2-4,TGTGCCAGCAGTGAAGCTTCCGGGACAGGGTCGGACATTCAGTACTTC,CASSEASGTGSDIQYF
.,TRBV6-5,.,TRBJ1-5,TGTGCCAGCAGTTACCGCCTAGGGCCCCAGCATTTT,CASSYRLGPQHF
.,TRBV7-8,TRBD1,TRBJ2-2,TGTGCCAGCAGCGAACGACAGGGGGGGGTCGGGGAGCTGTTTTTT,CASSERQGGVGELFF
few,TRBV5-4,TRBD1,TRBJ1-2,TGTGCCAGCAGCTTGGGGGGACAGGGGAACTATGGCTACACCTTC,CASSLGGQGNYGYTF
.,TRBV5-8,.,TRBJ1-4,TGTGCCAGCAGCCGACACAGTATCGACTACAGTGAAAAACTGTTTTTT,CASSRHSIDYSEKLFF
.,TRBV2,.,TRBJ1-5,TGTGCCAGCAGTGAAGCGCTTGCGGGAGGGCAGCCCCAGCATTTT,CASSEALAGGQPQHF
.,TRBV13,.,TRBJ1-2,TGTGCCAGCAGCTTATCTGGCGGCCTCTATGGCTACACCTTC,CASSLSGGLYGYTF
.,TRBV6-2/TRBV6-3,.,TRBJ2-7,TGTGCCAGCAGCTCCCGGTTGAACGAGCAGTACTTC,CASSSRLNEQYF
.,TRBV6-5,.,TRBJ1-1,TGTGCCAGCAGTTCCGCCACCCGAGGCACTGAAGCTTTCTTT,CASSSATRGTEAFF
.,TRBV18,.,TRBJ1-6,TGTGCCAGCTCCGCCGACCCAGGGTTAGGTAATTCACCCCTCCACTTT,CASSADPGLGNSPLHF